The present TCR beta chain was sequenced within a study of brain T cells in children with intractable seizures. Produced via immunoSEQ multiplex PCR; TCRdb's table is partial and in-frame only. Among 70,000 to 90,000 clones, 85% to 95% were seen once, and the ten largest hold roughly 1.4%. This clone was recorded only once. Trimming took 2 bases from V and 4 from J; bases not matched to a gene: 6. Germline CDR1 MNHEY, CDR2 SMNVEV (reference sequence). This CDR3 region has 15 residues. Only cases whose brain tissue showed the highest T cell transcript signatures were sequenced. This chain joins TRBV27 and TRBJ1-1; 8 positions match TRBD1. Sequencing was performed on peripheral blood, taken at surgery. The clonotype was recovered from a boy under three years old with tuberous sclerosis and intractable seizures. The CDR3: CASSLQGQAITEAFF. In nucleotides, the CDR3 is TGTGCCAGCAGTTTACAGGGACAGGCTATCACTGAAGCTTTCTTT.